Listed below are T cell receptor beta chains from one sample, sequenced in a study of blood T cell repertoires in COVID-19. Sequencing used immunoSEQ multiplex PCR; TCRdb keeps in-frame clones, though not all of them. The repertoire includes over 600,000 clones, 85% to 90% of them detected once, and around 0.3% sits in the top ten. Sequenced: peripheral blood. These receptors originate from a woman under 30 with acute or convalescent COVID-19. Both conserved end residues are part of each CDR3. A D gene is named only where the DNA matches it firmly. Rows give clone size only sometimes, using once, few, many, or a class for an expanded clone.

len	v_gene	d_gene	abundance	j_gene	CDR3nt	CDR3aa
16	TRBV6-5	NA	NA	TRBJ1-6	TGTGCCAGCAGTTACGGCAGGTTCTCCTATAATTCACCCCTCCACTTT	CASSYGRFSYNSPLHF
16	TRBV3-1/TRBV3-2	NA	NA	TRBJ2-3	TGTGCCAGCAGCCAACTCCGTAGCGGTCTCACAGATACGCAGTATTTT	CASSQLRSGLTDTQYF
14	TRBV24-1	TRBD2	NA	TRBJ2-1	TGTGCCACCAGTGTAGGGACTAGCAGGAATGAGCAGTTCTTC	CATSVGTSRNEQFF
14	TRBV30	TRBD1	NA	TRBJ1-1	TGTGCCTGGGGATGGACAGGGTTGAGTACTGAAGCTTTCTTT	CAWGWTGLSTEAFF
13	TRBV29-1	TRBD2	once	TRBJ2-5	TGCAGCGTTGAACCGGGACTAGGGGAGACCCAGTACTTC	CSVEPGLGETQYF
14	TRBV6-2/TRBV6-3	NA	NA	TRBJ1-2	TGTGCCAGCAGTTACGAGGACAGAACCTATGGCTACACCTTC	CASSYEDRTYGYTF
12	TRBV11-1	NA	NA	TRBJ2-3	TGTGCCAGCAGCCCTACCCGAGGAGCGCAGTATTTT	CASSPTRGAQYF
13	TRBV28	TRBD2	NA	TRBJ2-1	TGTGCCAGCAGTGGGGCAGGGAGGGATGAGCAGTTCTTC	CASSGAGRDEQFF
13	TRBV3-1/TRBV3-2	NA	once	TRBJ2-2	TGTGCCAGCAGTGGCGTAGCGTCCGGGGAGCTGTTTTTT	CASSGVASGELFF
15	TRBV10-1	NA	NA	TRBJ2-7	TGCGCCAGCAGTGACCCCGGGACTTACTCCTACGAGCAGTACTTC	CASSDPGTYSYEQYF
13	TRBV6-5	TRBD2	NA	TRBJ2-7	TGTGCCAGCGGTCGGCAGGGAGGGTACGAGCAGTACTTC	CASGRQGGYEQYF
16	TRBV4-2	TRBD2	NA	TRBJ2-6	TGTGCCAGCAGCCCTAGCGGGGGGGCTGGGGCCAACGTCCTGACTTTC	CASSPSGGAGANVLTF
15	TRBV6-5	NA	NA	TRBJ1-1	TGTGCCAGCAGTAAACGACAGGTCCTAGCCACTGAAGCTTTCTTT	CASSKRQVLATEAFF
17	TRBV13	TRBD1	NA	TRBJ1-1	TGTGCCAGCAGCTTAGGTCGTTTTACAGGGGATCCGACTGAAGCTTTCTTT	CASSLGRFTGDPTEAFF
14	TRBV27	NA	NA	TRBJ1-1	TGTGCCAGCAGTCGTTCAGGGTTGAAGACTGAAGCTTTCTTT	CASSRSGLKTEAFF
15	TRBV7-2	NA	NA	TRBJ2-1	TGTGCCAGCAGCTTAGCGCTAACTAGTAGAAATGAGCAGTTCTTC	CASSLALTSRNEQFF
15	TRBV15	TRBD1	NA	TRBJ1-2	TGTGCCACCAGCAGACACTCCAGGACAGGGGAAGGCTACACCTTC	CATSRHSRTGEGYTF
14	TRBV2	NA	few	TRBJ2-2	TGTGCCAGCAGGACGGGATTTAACACCGGGGAGCTGTTTTTT	CASRTGFNTGELFF
14	TRBV6-5	NA	NA	TRBJ2-7	TGTGCCAGCAGTTACACGCCGAGCTCCTACGAGCAGTACTTC	CASSYTPSSYEQYF
15	TRBV18	NA	NA	TRBJ2-6	TGTGCCAGCTCTCCTCAGGGATCTGGGGCCAACGTCCTGACTTTC	CASSPQGSGANVLTF
16	TRBV5-5	TRBD1	NA	TRBJ2-2	TGTGCCAGCAGCGTAGTGACAGGGGGGTTCACCGGGGAGCTGTTTTTT	CASSVVTGGFTGELFF
16	TRBV7-9	NA	NA	TRBJ2-2	TGTGCCAGCACCCCAGAAGCGCGGGGGAACACCGGGGAGCTGTTTTTT	CASTPEARGNTGELFF
19	TRBV9	NA	NA	TRBJ1-3	TGTGCCAGCAGCGTAGCCCCGGTGGGAGCGAGCGGCTCTGGAAACACCATATATTTT	CASSVAPVGASGSGNTIYF
17	TRBV30	NA	NA	TRBJ2-7	TGTGCCTGGAGTCCTATCTACGACAGTCCCCTTACCTACGAGCAGTACTTC	CAWSPIYDSPLTYEQYF
12	TRBV2	TRBD2	NA	TRBJ2-7	TGTGCCAGCAGCGGCGGGGGGGGAGAGCAGTACTTC	CASSGGGGEQYF
14	TRBV7-2	NA	NA	TRBJ2-1	TGTGCCAGCAGCCCTACCGAAAGGGGTCATGAGCAGTTCTTC	CASSPTERGHEQFF
16	TRBV7-9	NA	NA	TRBJ1-4	TGTGCCAGCAGCTTCAGGGACACCGACTCTAATGAAAAACTGTTTTTT	CASSFRDTDSNEKLFF
14	TRBV7-9	NA	NA	TRBJ1-5	TGTGCCAGCAGCTTTAGGTTCGAGGGTGAGCCCCAGCATTTT	CASSFRFEGEPQHF
14	TRBV5-1	NA	once	TRBJ2-5	TGCGCCAGCAGCTTGGTTGGCCCCCAAGAGACCCAGTACTTC	CASSLVGPQETQYF
18	TRBV21-1	NA	NA	TRBJ2-2	TGTGCCAGCAGCGCGTCGGGACTAGCGGGGGGGCCGGACGGGGAGCTGTTTTTT	CASSASGLAGGPDGELFF
15	TRBV5-6	TRBD1	NA	TRBJ2-6	TGTGCCAGCAGCTTCGACAGGGTTAAGTCCAACGTCCTGACTTTC	CASSFDRVKSNVLTF
15	TRBV5-1	TRBD1	NA	TRBJ1-6	TGCGCCAGCAGCTTGGGAGGACAGGGGAATTCACCCCTCCACTTT	CASSLGGQGNSPLHF
14	TRBV5-4	NA	NA	TRBJ2-5	TGTGCCAGCAGCTTGGGCAGTTTGGCAGAGACCCAGTACTTC	CASSLGSLAETQYF
13	TRBV19	NA	NA	TRBJ1-1	TGTGCCAGCCCCCCGACATTGAACACTGAAGCTTTCTTT	CASPPTLNTEAFF
14	TRBV9	NA	NA	TRBJ2-6	TGTGCCAGCAGTTTACAGGCCGGGGCCAACGTCCTGACTTTC	CASSLQAGANVLTF
12	TRBV29-1	NA	NA	TRBJ1-1	TGCAGCGCCCGAACCGGGAACACTGAAGCTTTCTTT	CSARTGNTEAFF
16	TRBV5-1	NA	NA	TRBJ2-7	TGCGCCAGCAGCTTGGGTTCAGCTGGGAGGTCCTACGAGCAGTACTTC	CASSLGSAGRSYEQYF
17	TRBV4-3	TRBD1	NA	TRBJ2-1	TGCGCCAGCAGCCACCTTCCGGACAGGGTTATTGGGGATGAGCAGTTCTTC	CASSHLPDRVIGDEQFF
12	TRBV19	TRBD1	NA	TRBJ1-2	TGTGCCAGTAAGAAGGACAGGGATGGCTACACCTTC	CASKKDRDGYTF
14	TRBV29-1	NA	NA	TRBJ1-1	TGCAGCGTTGCCGGGGGGCGAGAGGACACTGAAGCTTTCTTT	CSVAGGREDTEAFF
15	TRBV28	TRBD1	NA	TRBJ2-7	TGTGCCACCTCACTCCGGACAGGATTCCCCTACGAGCAGTACTTC	CATSLRTGFPYEQYF
13	TRBV12-3/TRBV12-4	NA	NA	TRBJ1-2	TGTGCCAGCAGTCCTTTTTCCTCCTATGGCTACACCTTC	CASSPFSSYGYTF